This T cell receptor (beta chain) was sequenced during a study of CD8+ T cells in alopecia areata. The treatment here: oral pan-JAK inhibitor, 5-10 mg twice daily. Collected material from alopecia areata patients comprised lesional scalp punch biopsies and peripheral blood. Germline CDR1 reads SQVTM; CDR2 reads ANQGSEA. The CDR3 totals 15 residues. With V trimmed by 5 bases and J by 4 bases, 10 bases remained unmatched. Following RNA extraction, reverse transcription yielded cDNA that acted as the sequencing template. The protocol was immunoSEQ multiplex PCR, while the TCRdb copy is restricted to in-frame clones and leaves out a portion. This sample has approximately 210,000 clones, with 66% found just once.

This receptor was obtained from a human donor with alopecia areata. This specimen was CD4+ T cells sorted from blood, taken at approximately week 42, from a patient treated with tofacitinib. This chain links TRBV29-1 with TRBJ2-3, with 9 bases that match TRBD1. CDR3 protein: CSVIAGTGPSDTQYF. CDR3 coding DNA: TGCAGCGTTATTGCTGGGACAGGGCCATCAGATACGCAGTATTTT.